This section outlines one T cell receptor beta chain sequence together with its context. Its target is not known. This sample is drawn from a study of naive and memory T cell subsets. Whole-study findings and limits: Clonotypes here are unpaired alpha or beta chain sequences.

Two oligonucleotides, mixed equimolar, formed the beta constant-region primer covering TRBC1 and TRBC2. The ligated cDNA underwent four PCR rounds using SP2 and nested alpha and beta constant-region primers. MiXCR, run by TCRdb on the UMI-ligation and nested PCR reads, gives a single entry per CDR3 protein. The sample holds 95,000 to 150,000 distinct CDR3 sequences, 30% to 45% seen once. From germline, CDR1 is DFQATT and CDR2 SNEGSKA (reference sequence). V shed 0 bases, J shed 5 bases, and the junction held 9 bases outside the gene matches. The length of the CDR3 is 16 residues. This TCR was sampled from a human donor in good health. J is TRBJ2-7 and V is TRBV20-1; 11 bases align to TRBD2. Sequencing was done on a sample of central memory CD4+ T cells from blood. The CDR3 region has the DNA TGCAGTGCTAGAGAAGGGGATAGCGGGAGGGTAAACGAGCAGTACTTC. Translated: CSAREGDSGRVNEQYF.